The following is a TCR beta chain sequence with its context. Its specificity is not known. This specimen belongs to a study of T-cell memory formation after mild COVID-19. Study-wide findings and caveats: Most CD4+ clones that shrank were in CM and EM, while CD8+ ones turned up in EMRA. In second-wave clones peaking day 37, SARS-CoV-2 specificity remained unconfirmed.

One entry per CDR3 protein results from TCRdb running MiXCR on the 5' RACE reads. The sample has 340,000 or so distinct CDR3 sequences; over 10% are singletons. CDR1 is KGHDR and CDR2 is SFDVKD in the germline V gene. The CDR3 covers 16 residues. Trimming took off 4 bases at V and 0 bases at J, with 13 bases between the two ends. The rearrangement links TRBV24-1 to TRBJ2-3, with D unresolved. Sequencing was performed on PBMCs or a T cell subset sorted from them (not recorded which). This TCR came from a man between 18 and 29 years old who had mild COVID-19 (a few samples of this study predate the infection). Cell type and time point are not known. The CDR3, as DNA: TGTGCCACCAGTGAGCCGCGGACCTGTAGCACAGATACGCAGTATTTT. Amino acids: CATSEPRTCSTDTQYF.